This is a list of T cell receptor beta chains from one sample in a study of blood T cells in healthy people across ages. TCRdb re-analysed the 5' RACE reads in MiXCR, keeping a single row per CDR3 protein. The table shows roughly 1.4 million distinct CDR3 sequences, with 45% to 70% occurring only once. The sample taken for sequencing was blood. These receptors all stem from a man between 18 and 29 years old in good health. Each CDR3 is given with its conserved first and last residue. The D gene is left open where the match is weak. Where a row states a size, it is once, few, many or the class of an expanded clone; other rows omit it.

abundance | j_gene | v_gene | d_gene | CDR3nt | CDR3aa
- | TRBJ2-3 | TRBV6-2/TRBV6-3 | TRBD2 | TGTGCCAGCAGTCCTCAGACTAGCGGGGGGGCAGATACGCAGTATTTT | CASSPQTSGGADTQYF
- | TRBJ1-2 | TRBV20-1 | - | TGCAGTGCCGGGTTTGGGGGCTACACCTTC | CSAGFGGYTF
once | TRBJ2-5 | TRBV5-1 | TRBD2 | TGCGCCAGCAGCTTGGCCGGGCTAGCGGGGGGGCGAGATGAGCAGTACTTC | CASSLAGLAGGRDEQYF
- | TRBJ1-1 | TRBV6-4 | TRBD1 | TGTGCCAGCAACGCCGACAGGGGCGCCGAAACTTTCTTT | CASNADRGAETFF
- | TRBJ2-1 | TRBV4-1 | TRBD2 | TGCGCCAGCAGCCTTCCGACTAGCGGGAGTCGTAATGAGCAGTTCTTC | CASSLPTSGSRNEQFF
- | TRBJ2-2 | TRBV12-3/TRBV12-4 | - | TGTGCCAGCAGTTTAGCGTTAGGGGTGGACACCGGGGAGCTGTTTTTT | CASSLALGVDTGELFF
- | TRBJ2-5 | TRBV28 | - | TGTGCCAGCTGGGACCCAAGTGGGAAGATGGAGTACTTC | CASWDPSGKMEYF
- | TRBJ2-5 | TRBV7-6 | - | TGTGCCAGCAGCGGCCCCGACGGGATCTACCAAGAGACCCAGTACTTC | CASSGPDGIYQETQYF
- | TRBJ2-2 | TRBV29-1 | TRBD1 | TGCAGCGTTGAAGTTGTGTCAGGGGGCTTTGGCGGGGAGCTGTTTTTT | CSVEVVSGGFGGELFF
few | TRBJ2-7 | TRBV10-3 | TRBD2 | TGTGCCATCAGTGAGTCTCTGGCGGGAGCCTACGAGCAGTACTTC | CAISESLAGAYEQYF
few | TRBJ2-3 | TRBV2 | - | TGTGCCAGCAGTGAAGCAGGATTCAGCTTGGATACGCAGTATTTT | CASSEAGFSLDTQYF
once | TRBJ1-4 | TRBV20-1 | TRBD1 | TGCAGTGCTAGAGATGGGACAGGGGCAACTAATGAAAAACTGTTTTTT | CSARDGTGATNEKLFF
- | TRBJ1-1 | TRBV27 | - | TGTGCCAGCAGTTTTACCGGGGGGAGCACTGGAGCTTTCTTT | CASSFTGGSTGAFF
- | TRBJ1-5 | TRBV6-4 | - | TGTGCCACCACGAGGCAGACCAGTCAGCCCCAGCATTTT | CATTRQTSQPQHF
- | TRBJ1-2 | TRBV10-3 | - | TGTGCCATCAGTGATAGAGGACAGCTCTATGGCTACACCTTC | CAISDRGQLYGYTF
- | TRBJ2-1 | TRBV28 | - | TGTGCCAGCGCTGTAATCTCCCGGGACCCGGACAATGAGCAGTTCTTC | CASAVISRDPDNEQFF
- | TRBJ2-7 | TRBV7-2 | TRBD2 | TGTGCCAGCAGCCCCTACCTAGCGGGGAACTACGAGCAGTACTTC | CASSPYLAGNYEQYF
- | TRBJ2-5 | TRBV10-3 | TRBD2 | TGTGCCAGCCGGGAAGGGACTAGCGGGACCCAAGAGACCCAGTACTTC | CASREGTSGTQETQYF
- | TRBJ2-1 | TRBV29-1 | - | TGCAGCGCACGAGAGAGGGGCTCCTACAATGAGCAGTTCTTC | CSARERGSYNEQFF
- | TRBJ2-7 | TRBV27 | TRBD1 | TGTGCCAGCAGTCCCCGGACAGGGAACACACCCTACGAGCAGTACTTC | CASSPRTGNTPYEQYF
- | TRBJ2-3 | TRBV20-1 | - | TGCAGTGCTAGAATAGCTAGGGCGGCAGATACGCAGTATTTT | CSARIARAADTQYF
- | TRBJ2-5 | TRBV6-5 | - | TGTGCCAGCAGTTACACCAGGGGTGAGACCCAGTACTTC | CASSYTRGETQYF
- | TRBJ2-5 | TRBV2 | - | TGTGCCAGCAGTGAAATTAAGGGGGAAGAGACCCAGTACTTC | CASSEIKGEETQYF
few | TRBJ1-6 | TRBV27 | TRBD1 | TGTGCCAGCAGTTTTGGAGGGGGCGGTCGAGGCCATTCACCCCTCCACTTT | CASSFGGGGRGHSPLHF
few | TRBJ2-6 | TRBV12-3/TRBV12-4 | - | TGTGCCAGCAGTTTCGGTAGGGCTGGGGCCAACGTCCTGACTTTC | CASSFGRAGANVLTF
- | TRBJ2-7 | TRBV20-1 | - | TGCAGTGCTAGAGATTATCAGAGCCACTACGAGCAGTACTTC | CSARDYQSHYEQYF
few | TRBJ2-5 | TRBV29-1 | TRBD2 | TGCAGCGTTCTCCGACTAGCGGGGAAGGAGACCCAGTACTTC | CSVLRLAGKETQYF
- | TRBJ2-3 | TRBV4-1 | - | TGCGCCAGCAGCTCACACCCGGGCGGGACAGCCACAGATACGCAGTATTTT | CASSSHPGGTATDTQYF
few | TRBJ1-2 | TRBV4-2 | - | TGTGCCAGCAGCCAGACTGTCCGGTGGGGCTACACCTTC | CASSQTVRWGYTF
- | TRBJ2-7 | TRBV21-1 | - | TGTGCCAGCAGCAAAAACCAAAGGTCCCCGGGACAGGGGGACTACGAGCAGTACTTC | CASSKNQRSPGQGDYEQYF
- | TRBJ2-3 | TRBV3-1 | TRBD2 | TGTGCCAGCAGCCGAGCTAGCGGGGGTGGCACAGATACGCAGTATTTT | CASSRASGGGTDTQYF
- | TRBJ1-4 | TRBV10-3 | TRBD1 | TGTGCCATCAGTGAGTCTCCGGGACAGGGGGCGATCCTGTTTTTT | CAISESPGQGAILFF
- | TRBJ2-5 | TRBV20-1 | TRBD2 | TGCAGTGCCCCTTTAGCGGGCCGGGGTGAGACCCAGTACTTC | CSAPLAGRGETQYF
- | TRBJ1-1 | TRBV5-5 | - | TGTGCCAGCAGCCACTCCCCGGGACTGCCTACTGAAGCTTTCTTT | CASSHSPGLPTEAFF
- | TRBJ1-6 | TRBV27 | - | TGTGCCAGCAGTCCGGGCCTCTATAATTCACCCCTCCACTTT | CASSPGLYNSPLHF
- | TRBJ2-4 | TRBV7-9 | TRBD2 | TGTGCCAGCAGCTTTCCGGGACTAGCGGGAGAGGGGTCCAAAAACATTCAGTACTTC | CASSFPGLAGEGSKNIQYF
few | TRBJ1-6 | TRBV2 | - | TGTGCCAGCAGTGACAGGAATTCACCCCTCCACTTT | CASSDRNSPLHF
- | TRBJ2-3 | TRBV27 | TRBD2 | TGTGCCAGCAGTCCATGGACTAGCGGGAGGGTCGATTATACGCAGTATTTT | CASSPWTSGRVDYTQYF
- | TRBJ2-3 | TRBV9 | TRBD2 | TGTGCCAGCAGCGCAGGGACTAGCCCACGCACAGATACGCAGTATTTT | CASSAGTSPRTDTQYF
- | TRBJ2-7 | TRBV7-2 | - | TGTGCCAGCAGCTTAGAACCGGGAAGCAACGAGCAGTACTTC | CASSLEPGSNEQYF
many | TRBJ1-4 | TRBV7-6 | TRBD1 | TGTGCCAGCAGCTTGGACAGGGCTTTTAATGAAAAACTGTTTTTT | CASSLDRAFNEKLFF
- | TRBJ1-2 | TRBV4-3 | - | TGCGCCAGCAGCCAGATGCGGCAGCCGTACTATGGCTACACCTTC | CASSQMRQPYYGYTF
few | TRBJ2-3 | TRBV12-3/TRBV12-4 | - | TGTGCCAGCAGCGGAGGGACTTCCGTGACAGATACGCAGTATTTT | CASSGGTSVTDTQYF
- | TRBJ2-3 | TRBV27 | - | TGTGCCAGCAGTTCCCTCCCGAATACGCAGTATTTT | CASSSLPNTQYF
- | TRBJ2-5 | TRBV6-2/TRBV6-3 | - | TGTGCCAGCAGAGGATTGGGACTTGGACCGAAGACCCAGTACTTC | CASRGLGLGPKTQYF
- | TRBJ2-7 | TRBV6-5 | - | TGTGCCAGCAACACCGGCCGTCTGCGCTACGAGCAGTACTTC | CASNTGRLRYEQYF
few | TRBJ1-2 | TRBV7-9 | - | TGTGCCAGCAGCTTAGATTCTGGCTACACCTTC | CASSLDSGYTF
few | TRBJ1-4 | TRBV4-1 | - | TGTGCCAGCAGCCAGGGAAATGAAAAACTGTTTTTT | CASSQGNEKLFF